This TCR beta chain was observed in a study of blood T cell repertoires in COVID-19. About the study: From the United States, Italy and Spain came samples of acute and convalescent COVID-19.

Trimming took 3 bases from V and 8 from J, leaving 17 bases between them. The CDR3 contains 15 residues. CDR1 and CDR2 (germline): LGHNA, YNFKEQ. Using immunoSEQ multiplex PCR, the repertoire was profiled, and TCRdb retains in-frame clones only, with some absent. The repertoire holds roughly 79,000 clones, with about 87% as singletons. The chain uses TRBV4-2 and TRBJ2-1; maybe TRBD2 (5 bases). Sequencing was carried out using peripheral blood. The receptor comes from a woman aged 45-60 years with acute or convalescent COVID-19. CDR3 DNA: TGTGCCAGCAGCCACAGCGGCGCCATCTTGGATGAGCAGTTCTTC. Its protein is CASSHSGAILDEQFF.